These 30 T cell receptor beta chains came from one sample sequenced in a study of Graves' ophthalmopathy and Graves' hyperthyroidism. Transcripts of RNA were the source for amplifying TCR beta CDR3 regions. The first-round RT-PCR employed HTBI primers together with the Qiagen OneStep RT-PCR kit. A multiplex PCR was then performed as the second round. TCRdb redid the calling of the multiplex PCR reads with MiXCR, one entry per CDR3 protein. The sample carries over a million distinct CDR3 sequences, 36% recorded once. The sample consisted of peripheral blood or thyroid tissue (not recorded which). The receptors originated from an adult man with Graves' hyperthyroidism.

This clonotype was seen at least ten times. The CDR3 spells CASSKGYTEAFF. CDR3 DNA: TGTGCCAGTAGTAAGGGGTACACTGAAGCTTTCTTT. The chain employs TRBV19 and TRBJ1-1; possible D gene TRBD1, 5 bases. Germline CDR1 reads LNHDA; CDR2 reads SQIVND (reference sequence). The CDR3 length is 12 residues. The V gene lost 4 bases and the J gene lost 3 bases, with 6 bases spanning the gap.

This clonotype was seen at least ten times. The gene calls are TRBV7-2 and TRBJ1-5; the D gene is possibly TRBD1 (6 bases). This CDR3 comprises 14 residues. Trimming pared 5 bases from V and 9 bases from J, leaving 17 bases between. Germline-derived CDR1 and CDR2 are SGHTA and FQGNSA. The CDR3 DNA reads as TGTGCCAGCAGCAACCCAGGGGACTCTCGGCCCCAGCATTTT. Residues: CASSNPGDSRPQHF.

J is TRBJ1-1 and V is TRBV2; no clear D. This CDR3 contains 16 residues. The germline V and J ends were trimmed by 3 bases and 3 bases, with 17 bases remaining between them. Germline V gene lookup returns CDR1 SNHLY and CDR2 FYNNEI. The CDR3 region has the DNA TGTGCCAGCAGTGATTGGGAGGGCAATCAGGACACTGAAGCTTTCTTT. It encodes CASSDWEGNQDTEAFF.

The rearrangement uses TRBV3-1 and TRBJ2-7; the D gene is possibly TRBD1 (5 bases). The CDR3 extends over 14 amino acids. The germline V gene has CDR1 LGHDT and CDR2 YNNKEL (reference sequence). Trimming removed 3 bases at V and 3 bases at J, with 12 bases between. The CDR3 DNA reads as TGTGCCAGCAGCCACAGGGCACAAGACTACGAGCAGTACTTC. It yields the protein CASSHRAQDYEQYF.

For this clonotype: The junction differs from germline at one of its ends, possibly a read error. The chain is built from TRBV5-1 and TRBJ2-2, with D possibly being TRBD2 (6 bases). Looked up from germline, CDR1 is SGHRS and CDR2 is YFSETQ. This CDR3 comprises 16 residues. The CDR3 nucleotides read TGCGCCAGCAGCGGAGGGACCGCAGGGAGGACCGGGGAGCTGTCTTGG. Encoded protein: CASSGGTAGRTGELSW.

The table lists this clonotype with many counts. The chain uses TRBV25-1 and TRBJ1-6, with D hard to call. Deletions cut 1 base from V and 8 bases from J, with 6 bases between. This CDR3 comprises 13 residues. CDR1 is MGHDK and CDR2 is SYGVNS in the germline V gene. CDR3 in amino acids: CASSESGYSPLHF. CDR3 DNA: TGTGCCAGCAGTGAATCGGGCTATTCACCCCTCCACTTT. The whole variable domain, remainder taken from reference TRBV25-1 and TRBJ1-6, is EADIYQTPRYLVIGTGKKITLECSQTMGHDKMYWYQQDPGMELHLIHYSYGVNSTEKGDLSSESTVSRIRTEHFPLTLESARPSHTSQYLCASSESGYSPLHFGNGTRLTVT.

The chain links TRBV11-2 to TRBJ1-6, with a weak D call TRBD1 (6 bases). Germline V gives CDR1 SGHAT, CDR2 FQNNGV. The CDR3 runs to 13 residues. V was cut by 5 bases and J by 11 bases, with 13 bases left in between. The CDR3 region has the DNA TGTGCCAGCAGCCGCCTAGGGGGGACACCCCTCCACTTT. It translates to CASSRLGGTPLHF. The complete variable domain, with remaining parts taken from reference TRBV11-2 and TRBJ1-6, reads EAGVAQSPRYKIIEKRQSVAFWCNPISGHATLYWYQQILGQGPKLLIQFQNNGVVDDSQLPKDRFSAERLKGVDSTLKIQPAKLEDSAVYLCASSRLGGTPLHFGNGTRLTVT.

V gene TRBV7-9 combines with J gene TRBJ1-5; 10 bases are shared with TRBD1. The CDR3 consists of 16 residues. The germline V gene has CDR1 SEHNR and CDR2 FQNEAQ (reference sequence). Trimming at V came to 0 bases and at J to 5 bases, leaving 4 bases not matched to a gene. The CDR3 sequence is CASSLASGTGDQPQHF. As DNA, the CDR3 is TGTGCCAGCAGCTTAGCTTCCGGGACAGGGGATCAGCCCCAGCATTTT.

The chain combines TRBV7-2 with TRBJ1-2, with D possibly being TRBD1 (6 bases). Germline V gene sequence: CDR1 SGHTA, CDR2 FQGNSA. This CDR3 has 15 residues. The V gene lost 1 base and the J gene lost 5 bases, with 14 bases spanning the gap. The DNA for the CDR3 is TGTGCCAGCAGCTTAGATGACAGGCCGACATATGGCTACACCTTC. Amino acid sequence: CASSLDDRPTYGYTF.

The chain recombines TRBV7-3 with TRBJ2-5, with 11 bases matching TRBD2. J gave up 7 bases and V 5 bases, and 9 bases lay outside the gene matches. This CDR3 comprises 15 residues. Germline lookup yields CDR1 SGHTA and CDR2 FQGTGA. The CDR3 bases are TGTGCCAGCAGCCCTTCCTCGACTAGCGGGATGACCCAGTACTTC. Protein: CASSPSSTSGMTQYF.

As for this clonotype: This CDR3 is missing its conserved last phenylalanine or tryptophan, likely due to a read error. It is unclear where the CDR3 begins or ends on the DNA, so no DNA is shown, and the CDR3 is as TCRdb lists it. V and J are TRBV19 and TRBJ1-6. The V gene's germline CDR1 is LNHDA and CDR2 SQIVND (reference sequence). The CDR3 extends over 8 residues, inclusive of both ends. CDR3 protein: CASRRRSS.

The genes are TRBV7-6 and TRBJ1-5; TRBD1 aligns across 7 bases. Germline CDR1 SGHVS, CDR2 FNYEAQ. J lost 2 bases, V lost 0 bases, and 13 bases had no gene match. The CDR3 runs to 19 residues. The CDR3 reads CASSLAAGGGLYGNQPQHF. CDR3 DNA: TGTGCCAGCAGCTTAGCGGCAGGGGGAGGCCTATATGGCAATCAGCCCCAGCATTTT.

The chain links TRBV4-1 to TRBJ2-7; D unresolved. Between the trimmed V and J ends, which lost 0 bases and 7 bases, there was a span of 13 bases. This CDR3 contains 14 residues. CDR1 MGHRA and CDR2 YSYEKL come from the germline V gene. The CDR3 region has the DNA TGCGCCAGCAGCCAAGATACCGGCCCGTCTGAGCAGTACTTC. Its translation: CASSQDTGPSEQYF.

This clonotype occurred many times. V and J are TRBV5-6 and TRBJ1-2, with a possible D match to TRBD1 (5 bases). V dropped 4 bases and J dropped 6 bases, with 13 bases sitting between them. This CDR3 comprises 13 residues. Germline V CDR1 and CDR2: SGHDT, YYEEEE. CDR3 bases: TGTGCCAGCAGCGGGGACCAACCACATGGCTACACCTTC. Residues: CASSGDQPHGYTF.

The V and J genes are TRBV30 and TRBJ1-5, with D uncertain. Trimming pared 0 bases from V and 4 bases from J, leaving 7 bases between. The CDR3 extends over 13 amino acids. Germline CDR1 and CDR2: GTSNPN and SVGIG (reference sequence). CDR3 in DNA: TGTGCCTGGAGTGTCGATGAGAATCAGCCCCAGCATTTT. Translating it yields CAWSVDENQPQHF.

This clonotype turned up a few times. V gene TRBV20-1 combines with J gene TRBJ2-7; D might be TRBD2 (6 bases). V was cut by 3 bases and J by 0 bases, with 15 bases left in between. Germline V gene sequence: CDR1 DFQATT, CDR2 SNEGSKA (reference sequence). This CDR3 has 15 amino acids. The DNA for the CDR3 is TGCAGTGCTAGTTTTCGGGGGTCTCCCTCCTACGAGCAGTACTTC. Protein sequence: CSASFRGSPSYEQYF.

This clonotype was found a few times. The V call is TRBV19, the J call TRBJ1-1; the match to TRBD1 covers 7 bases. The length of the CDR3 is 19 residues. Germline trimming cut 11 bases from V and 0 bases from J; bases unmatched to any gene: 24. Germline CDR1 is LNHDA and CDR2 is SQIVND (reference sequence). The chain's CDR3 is CARTVGGEVSASMNTEAFF. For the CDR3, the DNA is TGTGCCCGCACAGTAGGGGGCGAGGTGTCAGCTAGCATGAACACTGAAGCTTTCTTT.

CDR3 loop: CSARGSHFRGLNTEAFF. The CDR3 nucleotides are TGCAGTGCTAGAGGTTCCCATTTCAGGGGGTTGAACACTGAAGCTTTCTTT. This sequence joins TRBV20-1 and TRBJ1-1; TRBD1 matches at 7 bases. CDR3 length equals 17 residues. J lost 0 bases, V lost 1 base, and 11 bases had no gene match. CDR1 and CDR2 from the germline V gene are DFQATT and SNEGSKA (reference sequence).

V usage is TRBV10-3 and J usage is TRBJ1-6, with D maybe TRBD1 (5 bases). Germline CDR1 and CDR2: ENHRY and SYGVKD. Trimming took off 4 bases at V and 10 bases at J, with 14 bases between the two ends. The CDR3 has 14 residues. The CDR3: CAISGGTEPSPLHF. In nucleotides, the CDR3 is TGTGCCATCAGTGGGGGGACCGAACCCTCACCCCTCCACTTT.

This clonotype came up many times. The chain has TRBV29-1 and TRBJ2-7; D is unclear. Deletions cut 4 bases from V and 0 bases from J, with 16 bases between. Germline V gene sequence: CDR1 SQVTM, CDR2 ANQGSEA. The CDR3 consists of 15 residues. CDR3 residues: CSVVGGSDHSYEQYF. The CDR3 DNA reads TGCAGCGTTGTAGGCGGTTCGGACCACTCCTACGAGCAGTACTTC.

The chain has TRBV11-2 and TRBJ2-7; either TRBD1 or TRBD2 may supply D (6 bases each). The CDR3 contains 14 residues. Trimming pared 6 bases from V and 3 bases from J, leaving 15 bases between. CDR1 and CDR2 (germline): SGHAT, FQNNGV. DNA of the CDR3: TGTGCCAGCAGTCCCCTGAGGGGGGACTACGAGCAGTACTTC. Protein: CASSPLRGDYEQYF.

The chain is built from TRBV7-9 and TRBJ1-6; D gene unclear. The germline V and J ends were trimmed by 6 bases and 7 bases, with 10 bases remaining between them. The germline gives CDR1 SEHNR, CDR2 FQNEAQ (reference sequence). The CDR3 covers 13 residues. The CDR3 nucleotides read TGTGCCAGCAGTTTTCACACGAATTCACCCCTCCACTTT. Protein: CASSFHTNSPLHF.

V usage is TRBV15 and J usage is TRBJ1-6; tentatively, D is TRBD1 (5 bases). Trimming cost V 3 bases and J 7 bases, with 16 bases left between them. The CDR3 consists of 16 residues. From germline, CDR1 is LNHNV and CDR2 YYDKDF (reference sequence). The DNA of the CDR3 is TGTGCCACCAGCAGCTTGGGCGGGGACTTGAATTCACCCCTCCACTTT. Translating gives CATSSLGGDLNSPLHF.

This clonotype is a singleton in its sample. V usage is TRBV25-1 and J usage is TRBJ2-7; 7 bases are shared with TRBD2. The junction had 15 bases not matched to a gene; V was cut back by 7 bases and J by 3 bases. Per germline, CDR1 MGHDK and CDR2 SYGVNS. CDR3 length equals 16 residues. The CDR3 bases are TGTGCCAGCATCTCGGGGCCGGGAGGTAGGGGCTACGAGCAGTACTTC. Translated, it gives CASISGPGGRGYEQYF.

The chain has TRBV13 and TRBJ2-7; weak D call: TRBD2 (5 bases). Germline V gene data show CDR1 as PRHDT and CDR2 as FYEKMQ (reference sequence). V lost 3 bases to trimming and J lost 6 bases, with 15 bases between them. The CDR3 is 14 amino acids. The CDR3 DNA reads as TGTGCCAGCAGCTTTAGTCGGGAACAACCCGAGCAGTACTTC. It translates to CASSFSREQPEQYF.

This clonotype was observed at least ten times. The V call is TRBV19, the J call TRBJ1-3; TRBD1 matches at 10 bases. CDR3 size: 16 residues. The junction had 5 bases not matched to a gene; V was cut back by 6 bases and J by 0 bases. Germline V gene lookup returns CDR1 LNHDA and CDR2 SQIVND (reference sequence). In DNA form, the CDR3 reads TGTGCCAGTAGAACGGGACAGGGGAGCTCTGGAAACACCATATATTTT. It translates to CASRTGQGSSGNTIYF.

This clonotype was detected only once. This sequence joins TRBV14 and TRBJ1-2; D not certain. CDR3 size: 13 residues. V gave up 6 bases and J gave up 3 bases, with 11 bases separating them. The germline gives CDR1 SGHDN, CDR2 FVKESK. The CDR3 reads CASSLGVHYGYTF. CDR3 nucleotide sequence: TGTGCCAGCAGTCTCGGGGTCCACTATGGCTACACCTTC.

The CDR3 DNA is TGTGCCAGTAGTATGACAGGGACCACTGAAGCTTTCTTT. Its translation: CASSMTGTTEAFF. This sequence joins TRBV19 and TRBJ1-1, with 7 bases lining up with TRBD1. This CDR3 is built from 13 residues. Germline lookup yields CDR1 LNHDA and CDR2 SQIVND (reference sequence). Trimming took 3 bases from V and 4 from J; bases not matched to a gene: 2.

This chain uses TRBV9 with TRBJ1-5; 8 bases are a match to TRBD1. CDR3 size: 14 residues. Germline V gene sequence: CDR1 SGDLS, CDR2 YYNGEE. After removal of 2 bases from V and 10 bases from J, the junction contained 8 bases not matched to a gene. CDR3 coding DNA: TGTGCCAGCAGCGTGACAGGGGACAATTCACCCCAGCATTTT. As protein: CASSVTGDNSPQHF.

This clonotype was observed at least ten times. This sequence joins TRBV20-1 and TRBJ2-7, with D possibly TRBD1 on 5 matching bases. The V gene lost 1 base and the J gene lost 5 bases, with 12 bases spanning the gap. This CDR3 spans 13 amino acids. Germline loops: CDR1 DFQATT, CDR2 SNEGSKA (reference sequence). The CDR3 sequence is CSARGTTDHEQYF. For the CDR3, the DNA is TGCAGTGCTAGAGGGACAACGGATCACGAGCAGTACTTC.